This T cell receptor beta chain was sequenced for a study of blood T cell repertoires in COVID-19 (dated by TCRdb to between 2020 and 2021). Study-level background: The collaborator samples originated in the United States, Italy and Spain and spanned the acute and convalescent phases of COVID-19. The material from the prospective study consisted of cDNA or gDNA derived from T cells, B-cell-depleted T cells, or PBMCs. The dataset comprised deeply sampled blood TCRbeta repertoires from subjects exposed to, actively infected with, or recovered from COVID-19. The repertoires were released in a freely available public database meant as a resource for research on the immune response to SARS-CoV-2. The samples were drawn from the first 160 participants of the ongoing ImmuneRACE study and from over a thousand subjects provided by 6 global collaborators. The sample metadata nearly always contained a de-identified subject ID, COVID-19 status, age in years and sex. Where available, HLA class I and class II types were taken from metadata supplied by the sample provider and were not determined by assay-based typing.

The investigation overall reported the following: The quantity of clinical and demographic metadata differed by source and by participant and was supplied without curation.

Enrolling through a virtual design, the prospective study's participants ranged in age from about 18 to 100 years and lived across 24 United States geographic areas. To assign participants to cohorts, the prospective study relied on clinical history that participants themselves reported in a screening survey and a study questionnaire. Each participant in the prospective study had whole blood, serum and a nasopharyngeal or oropharyngeal swab collected by mobile phlebotomists. Additional blood draws and questionnaires over an approximately 2-month period could optionally be provided by prospective study participants. Prospective study blood samples were shipped either frozen or at room temperature before DNA extraction. The immunoSEQ Assay, a bias-controlled multiplex PCR, was used to amplify TCRbeta CDR3 regions from genomic DNA. Processing in the source paper ran as follows. Within the assay, amplification of reference gene primers was used to estimate how many nucleated cells each sample contained. Sequence reads were collapsed and filtered to measure the absolute abundance of every unique TCRbeta CDR3 rearrangement. For each sample, productive Simpson clonality was calculated as the square root of Simpson's diversity index across productive rearrangements. The table comes from immuneACCESS by way of TCRdb, which keeps in-frame sequences with V and J called. Part of the clones is missing from these tables; in studies checked, under half for an unresolved V gene and the rest for unknown reasons. V and J calls and clone size follow that table, whereas D and trimming were derived from the DNA. The sample table records some 200,000 clones; around 86% of these occur just once. The ten largest account for around 8.9% of the sample.

As concerns this clone: Its antigen remains unidentified. Per-base qualities were not stored, and no clone one base away is much larger.

CDR1 SGHAT and CDR2 FQNNGV are derived from the germline V gene. Clipping removes 5 bases from V and 2 bases from J, with 4 as the unmatched junction base count. Its CDR3 holds 15 amino acids, cysteine through phenylalanine. CDR3 DNA only is kept here, 45 bases in frame from base 1. Sequencing was done on a sample of PBMCs or T cells enriched from blood (not recorded which). The sequence links TRBV11-2 to TRBJ2-7, with 12 central nucleotides matching TRBD2. This clonotype was sampled from a woman in her 50s with acute COVID-19. In nucleotide form, the sequence is TGTGCCAGCAGCACGACTAGCGGGGGCGCCTACGAGCAGTACTTC. Its translation reads: CASSTTSGGAYEQYF.